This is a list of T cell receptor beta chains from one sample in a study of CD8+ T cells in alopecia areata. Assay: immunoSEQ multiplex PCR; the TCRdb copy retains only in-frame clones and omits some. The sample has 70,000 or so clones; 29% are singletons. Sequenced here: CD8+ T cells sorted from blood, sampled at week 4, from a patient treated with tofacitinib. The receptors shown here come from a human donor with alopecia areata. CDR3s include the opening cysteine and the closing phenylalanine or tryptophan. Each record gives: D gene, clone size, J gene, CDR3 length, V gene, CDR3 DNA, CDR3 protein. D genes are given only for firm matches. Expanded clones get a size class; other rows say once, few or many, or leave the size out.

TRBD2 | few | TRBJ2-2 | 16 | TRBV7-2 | TGCGCCAGCAGCCAAGAGCGGGAGTGGAACACCGGGGAGCTGTTTTTT | CASSQEREWNTGELFF
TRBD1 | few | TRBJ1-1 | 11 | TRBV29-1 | TGCAGCGTTTGGGACAGAGTTGAAGCTTTCTTT | CSVWDRVEAFF
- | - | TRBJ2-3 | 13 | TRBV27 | TGTGCCAGCAGCTCCCCCGCCACAGATACGCAGTATTTT | CASSSPATDTQYF
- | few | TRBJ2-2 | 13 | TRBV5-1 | TGCGCCAGCAGCTTGGAGGCGGACGGGGAGCTGTTTTTT | CASSLEADGELFF
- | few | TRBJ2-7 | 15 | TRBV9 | TGTGCCAGCAGCGTAGCCCCGGGACTCAACTACGAGCAGTACTTC | CASSVAPGLNYEQYF
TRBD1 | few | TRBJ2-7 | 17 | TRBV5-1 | TGCGCCAGCAGCTTGGCCCCTTATAAGACAGGGCGCTACGAGCAGTACTTC | CASSLAPYKTGRYEQYF
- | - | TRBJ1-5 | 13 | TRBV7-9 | TGTGCCAGCAGCTTAGGGGGGGGACAGCCCCAGCATTTT | CASSLGGGQPQHF
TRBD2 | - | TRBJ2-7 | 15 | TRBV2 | TGTGCCAGCAGAACCTCTAGCGGGGTAACCTACGAGCAGTACTTC | CASRTSSGVTYEQYF
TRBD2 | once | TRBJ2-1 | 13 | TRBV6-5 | TGTGCCAGCACCCAGCGGGGCTACAATGAGCAGTTCTTC | CASTQRGYNEQFF
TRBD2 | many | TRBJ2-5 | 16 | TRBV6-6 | TGTGCCAGCAGTTTATCTTTCGCGGGAGGCAGAGAGACCCAGTACTTC | CASSLSFAGGRETQYF
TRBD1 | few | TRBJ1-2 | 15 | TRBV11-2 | TGTGCCAGCAGCTTCAACTACGACAGGGTTAATGGCTACACCTTC | CASSFNYDRVNGYTF
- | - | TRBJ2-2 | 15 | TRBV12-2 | TGTGCAAGTCGCCTTAGACACGCGAACACCGGGGAGCTGTTTTTT | CASRLRHANTGELFF
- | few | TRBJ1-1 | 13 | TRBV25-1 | TGTGCCAGCAGTTTACAAGAGAACACTGAAGCTTTCTTT | CASSLQENTEAFF
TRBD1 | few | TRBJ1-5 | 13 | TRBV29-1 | TGCAGCGCCTCGACAGGGTGGGGTCAGCCCCAGCATTTT | CSASTGWGQPQHF
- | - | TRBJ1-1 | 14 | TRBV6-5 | TGTGCCAGCAGTTATGGCAGGGCCGGCACTGAAGCTTTCTTT | CASSYGRAGTEAFF
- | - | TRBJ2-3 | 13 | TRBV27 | TGTGCCAGCAGTTTCCGGACTAAGGATACGCAGTATTTT | CASSFRTKDTQYF
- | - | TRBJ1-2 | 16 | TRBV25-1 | TGTGCCAGCAGTGAATCCCGGGCGCCGGGATTAGAAGGCTACACCTTC | CASSESRAPGLEGYTF
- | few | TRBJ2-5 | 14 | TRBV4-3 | TGCGCCAGCAGCCCCACCGGGATTCAAGAGACCCAGTACTTC | CASSPTGIQETQYF
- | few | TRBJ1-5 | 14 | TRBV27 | TGTGCCAGCAGTTTAGGAGGGCTCAATCAGCCCCAGCATTTT | CASSLGGLNQPQHF
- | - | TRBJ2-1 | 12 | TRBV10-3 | TGTGCCATCAGTGACGCCATGGATGAGCAGTTCTTC | CAISDAMDEQFF
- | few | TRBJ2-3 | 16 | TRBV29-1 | TGCAGCGTTGTGGGGGCGGTAGTTTTTAGCACAGATACGCAGTATTTT | CSVVGAVVFSTDTQYF
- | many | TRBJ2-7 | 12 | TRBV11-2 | TGTGCCAGCAGCAGCCCCACACCGGAGCAGTACTTC | CASSSPTPEQYF
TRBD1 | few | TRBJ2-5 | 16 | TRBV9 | TGTGCCAGCAGCGTCCGGACAGGGAATCCCCAAGAGACCCAGTACTTC | CASSVRTGNPQETQYF
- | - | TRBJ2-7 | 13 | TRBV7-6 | TGTGCCAGCAGCTTGGGCAGGGCGTACGAGCAGTACTTC | CASSLGRAYEQYF
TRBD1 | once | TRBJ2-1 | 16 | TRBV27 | TGTGCCAGCAGTCTGGGAGGACAGGGCCCAATGGATGAGCAGTTCTTC | CASSLGGQGPMDEQFF
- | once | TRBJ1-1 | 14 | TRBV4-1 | TGCGCCAGCAGCCCGGGACACTCGAACACTGAAGCTTTCTTT | CASSPGHSNTEAFF
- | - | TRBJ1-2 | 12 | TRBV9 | TGTGCCAGCCGTCTTGTGGATCATGGCTACACCTTC | CASRLVDHGYTF
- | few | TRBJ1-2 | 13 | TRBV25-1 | TGTGCCAGCAGTGAATCGGGCACGGATGGCTACACCTTC | CASSESGTDGYTF
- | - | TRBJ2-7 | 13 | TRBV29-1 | TGCAGCGTTGTACAGGGCCACTCCTACGAGCAGTACTTC | CSVVQGHSYEQYF
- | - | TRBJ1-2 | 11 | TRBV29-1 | TGCAGCGTTGAAGAGGGCTATGGCTACACCTTC | CSVEEGYGYTF
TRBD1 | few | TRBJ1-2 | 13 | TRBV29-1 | TGCAGCGTTGAGGAACAGGGGAACTATGGCTACACCTTC | CSVEEQGNYGYTF
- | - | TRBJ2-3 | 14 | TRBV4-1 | TGCGCCAGCAGCCAAGAGTCACCCACAGATACGCAGTATTTT | CASSQESPTDTQYF
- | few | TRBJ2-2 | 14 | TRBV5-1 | TGCGCCAGCAGCTTGACAGCAAACACCGGGGAGCTGTTTTTT | CASSLTANTGELFF
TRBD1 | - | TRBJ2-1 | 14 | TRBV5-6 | TGTGCCAGCAGCTTGTCGCAGGGGGTGGATGAGCAGTTCTTC | CASSLSQGVDEQFF
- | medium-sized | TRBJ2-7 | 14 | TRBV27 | TGTGCCAGCAGCCCCACCCCTCAGAGCTACGAGCAGTACTTC | CASSPTPQSYEQYF
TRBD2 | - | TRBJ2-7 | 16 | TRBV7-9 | TGTGCCAGCGGTCCCGACGCGGGGGTGCGATCCTACGAGCAGTACTTC | CASGPDAGVRSYEQYF
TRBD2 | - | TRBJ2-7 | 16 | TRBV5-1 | TGCGCCAGCAGCGCTGGGACTAGCGGGAGTGGATACGAGCAGTACTTC | CASSAGTSGSGYEQYF
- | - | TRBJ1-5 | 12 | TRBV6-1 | TGTGCCAGCAGGGGGGACAATCAGCCCCAGCATTTT | CASRGDNQPQHF
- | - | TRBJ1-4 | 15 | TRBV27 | TGTGCCAGCAGTTTAAGGACAGCCGTAATTGATGAACTGTTTTTT | CASSLRTAVIDELFF
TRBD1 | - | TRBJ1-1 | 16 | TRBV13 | TGTGCCAGCACCGAACTCTCGGGACAGACGAAGGCTGAAGCTTTCTTT | CASTELSGQTKAEAFF
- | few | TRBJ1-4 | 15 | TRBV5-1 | TGCGCCAGCAGCTCAGTGGACACTCGTAATGAAAAACTGTTTTTT | CASSSVDTRNEKLFF
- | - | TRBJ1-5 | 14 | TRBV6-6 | TGTGCCAGCAGTTACTCCAAGCTGGATCAGCCCCAGCATTTT | CASSYSKLDQPQHF
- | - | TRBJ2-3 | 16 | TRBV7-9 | TGTGCCAGCAGCTTCACAGCAGACCCGAGGGGCGATACGCAGTATTTT | CASSFTADPRGDTQYF
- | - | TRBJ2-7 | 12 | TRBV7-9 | TGTGCCAGCAGGGGAGGCAGCTACGAGCAGTACTTC | CASRGGSYEQYF